Sequencing of this TCR beta chain was carried out in a study of neurological immune-mediated disorders. Synthesis of cDNA was accomplished via 5'RACE employing 10-nucleotide random UMIs. MiXCR, applied by TCRdb to the 5' RACE reads, yields one record per CDR3 protein. The sample lists more than 20,000 distinct CDR3 sequences; roughly 14% were seen once. The CDR3 sequence is 13 residues long. The germline V gene has CDR1 DFQATT and CDR2 SNEGSKA (reference sequence). Trimming removed 0 bases from V and 0 bases from J, with 6 bases in between. The J gene is TRBJ2-7, the V gene TRBV20-1; D unclear. The sample taken for sequencing was PBMCs. This clonotype was sampled from a female donor with HTLV-1-associated myelopathy (HAM/TSP). CDR3 region: CSAREPVSYEQYF. DNA of the CDR3: TGCAGTGCTAGAGAACCGGTCTCCTACGAGCAGTACTTC.